This TCR beta chain originates from a study of graft-versus-host responses after intestinal transplantation (dated by TCRdb to the early 2020s). As for the study more broadly: Multivisceral, liver-intestinal, or isolated intestinal transplants were received by the recipients. Every recipient was given anti-thymocyte globulin induction, then maintenance tacrolimus and steroids for approximately 3 years. Bulk TCR-beta CDR3 sequencing was used to track graft-versus-host and host-versus-graft alloreactive T cell clones in the graft, circulation and bone marrow after intestinal transplantation. To identify alloreactive clones, pre-transplant mixed lymphocyte reaction products were sequenced and compared with unstimulated pre-transplant donor and recipient T cells. The cohort enrolled around 23 intestinal transplant recipients including one retransplant, and a few patients lacking pretransplant specimens were excluded. Donor T cell macrochimerism was defined as a peak of at least 4% donor T cells among recipient peripheral blood mononuclear cells. Rather than going through the commercial service, samples from a few later patients were sequenced in-house on an Illumina MiSeq and processed with MiXCR.

The germline V gene encodes CDR1 MNHEY and CDR2 SMNVEV (reference sequence). V was cut back by 0 bases and J by 7 bases, leaving a gap of 7 bases between them. Reading from cysteine to phenylalanine, the CDR3 counts 13 amino acids. Solely the CDR3 DNA is kept, with 39 bases framed from the first base. Concerning this clone: Its antigen is unknown. The record has no base qualities; no much larger clone is one base away. Distinct nucleotide sequences in the sample also encode this CDR3.

Results the study describes overall, beyond this receptor: High GvH to HvG T cell clonal ratios were observed in the allografts of patients with donor T cell macrochimerism. Early after transplant, declines in HvG clones were associated with peak levels of circulating GvH clones. The conclusions were limited by the relatively low number and heterogeneity of the intestinal transplant patients. GvH clones were detected in recipient bone marrow, and some appeared earlier in ileal mucosa or blood, consistent with an intestinal mucosal origin.

The library was made by the immunoSEQ multiplex PCR assay. For most patients, genomic DNA was isolated with the Qiagen DNeasy Blood and Tissue Kit and shipped frozen to Adaptive Biotechnologies for TCR sequencing. Adaptive Biotechnologies carried out high-throughput TCR-beta CDR3 sequencing of genomic DNA for most patients. In the source study's methods: Adaptive's ImmunoSEQ software supplied the TCR sequencing data for more than 15 patients, while MiXCR and VDJtools were used to process a few other patients. CD4 versus CD8 sorting errors were corrected by removing sequences found in both subsets at a frequency ratio below 5:1. CDR3 nucleotide sequences shared between donor and recipient were removed because their origin could not be assigned. To be classed as alloreactive, a clone needed at least 2-fold expansion over unstimulated cells and a minimum CFSE-low frequency of 0.002% (template counts) or 0.001% (read counts). Mappable clones were those detected in sequenced pre-transplant spleen, lymph node, or MLR CFSE-low populations of the donor or recipient. The cumulative frequency of alloreactive clones was calculated as a percentage of all sequences, weighted by copy number. This immuneACCESS table, as held by TCRdb, lists in-frame sequences with V and J called but not all clones. Of the missing ones, under half trace to an unresolved V gene in checked studies; the others have no known cause. The DNA was the basis for D and trimming; V, J and clone size are from that table. The sample records over 85,000 clones, around 93% of which are singletons. Around 0.49% of the sample is in the top ten clones.

Per the publication, the time point label means: cells obtained before transplantation from donor or recipient. CD3+CD4+ and CD3+CD8+ populations were FACS-sorted from unstimulated pre-transplant donor and recipient cells taken from spleen or lymph nodes. The source material was unstimulated CD8+ T cells sorted from spleen or lymph node cells, sampled before intestinal transplant. The sequence links TRBV27 to TRBJ2-1; the D gene is possibly TRBD1 or TRBD2, each agreeing over 5 bases. The sequence was collected from a human donor who received an intestinal transplant. The DNA reads TGTGCCAGCAGTTTATCGTGGGGGAATGAGCAGTTCTTC. Translation gives CASSLSWGNEQFF.